This TCR beta chain was recovered during a study of CD8+CD57+ T cells in acquired aplastic anemia. Study information: Sorted CD4+ and CD8+ cells yielded around 3.2 ug of DNA on average. Some 9.9 million reads were obtained on average for healthy donor CD4+ cells. Whole-study findings and limits: Shared by patients and controls, roughly 28 CD8+ CDR3s were abundant in patients.

Germline CDR1 reads SNHLY; CDR2 reads FYNNEI. This CDR3 has 16 residues. J lost 0 bases, V lost 6 bases, and 9 bases had no gene match. This clonotype was counted ten times or more. The antigen is undetermined. Template material for TCR beta VDJ and CDR3 profiling consisted of genomic DNA. TCRdb processed the reads anew with MiXCR; each CDR3 protein has one entry. The repertoire consists of some 410,000 distinct CDR3 sequences, with roughly 68% occurring once and the leading ten covering more than 3.5%. The V gene is TRBV2, the J gene TRBJ2-7, with 9 bases lining up with TRBD1. The sample was sorted CD4+, CD8+, or CD8+CD57+ T cells (not recorded which) from PBMCs. This TCR was sampled from a human donor in good health, serving as a control. In DNA form, the CDR3 reads TGTGCCAGCAGGAAAAAACAGGGGGCGAGCTCCTACGAGCAGTACTTC. Translated, it gives CASRKKQGASSYEQYF.